This TCR beta chain was obtained from a study of blood T cell repertoires in COVID-19. The CDR3 contains 18 residues. With V trimmed by 3 bases and J by 0 bases, 5 bases remained unmatched. In germline, CDR1 is SGHKS, CDR2 YYEKEE (reference sequence). In the authors' workflow: Scientists estimated how many nucleated cells there were by amplifying reference gene primers. Sequencing was performed with immunoSEQ multiplex PCR; in TCRdb, only in-frame clones are kept and a portion is missing. V and J calls and clone size follow that table, whereas D and trimming were derived from the DNA. The repertoire holds around 330,000 clones, with around 87% as singletons.

Sequencing was performed on peripheral blood. This TCR was sampled from a woman aged 50 to 60 with active or convalescent COVID-19. This chain joins TRBV5-5 and TRBJ2-3, with 15 bases aligning to TRBD2. The CDR3 loop is CASSYGTSGRSSTDTQYF. CDR3 DNA sequence: TGTGCCAGCAGCTACGGGACTAGCGGGAGGTCTAGCACAGATACGCAGTATTTT.